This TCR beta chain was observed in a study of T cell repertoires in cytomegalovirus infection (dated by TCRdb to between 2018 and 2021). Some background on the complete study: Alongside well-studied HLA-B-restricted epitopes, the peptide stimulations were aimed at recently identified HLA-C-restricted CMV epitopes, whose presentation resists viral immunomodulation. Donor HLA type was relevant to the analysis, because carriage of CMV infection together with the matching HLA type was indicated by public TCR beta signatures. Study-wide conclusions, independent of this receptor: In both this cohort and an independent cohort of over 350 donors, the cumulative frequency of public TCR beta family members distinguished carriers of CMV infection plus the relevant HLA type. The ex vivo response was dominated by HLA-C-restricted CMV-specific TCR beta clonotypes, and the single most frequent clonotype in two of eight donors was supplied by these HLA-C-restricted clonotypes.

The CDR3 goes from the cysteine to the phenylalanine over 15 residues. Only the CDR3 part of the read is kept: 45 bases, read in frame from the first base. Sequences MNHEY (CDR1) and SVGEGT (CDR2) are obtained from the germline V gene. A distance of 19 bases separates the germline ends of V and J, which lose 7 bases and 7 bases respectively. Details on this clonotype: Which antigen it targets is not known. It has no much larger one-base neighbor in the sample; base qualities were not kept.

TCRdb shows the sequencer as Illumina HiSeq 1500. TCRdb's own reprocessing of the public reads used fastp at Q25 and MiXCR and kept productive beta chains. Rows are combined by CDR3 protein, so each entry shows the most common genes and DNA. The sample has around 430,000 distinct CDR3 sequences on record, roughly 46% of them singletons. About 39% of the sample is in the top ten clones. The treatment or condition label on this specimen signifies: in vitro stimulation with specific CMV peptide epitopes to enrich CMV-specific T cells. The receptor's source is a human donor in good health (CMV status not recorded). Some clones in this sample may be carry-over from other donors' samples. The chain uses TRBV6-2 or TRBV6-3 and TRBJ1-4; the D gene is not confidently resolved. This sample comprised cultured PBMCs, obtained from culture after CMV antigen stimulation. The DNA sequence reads TGTGCCAGCATTAAGGACTGGAGGGCGTCTGAAAAACTGTTTTTT. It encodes CASIKDWRASEKLFF.